These 13 T cell receptor beta chains were sequenced from one sample in a study of blood T cell repertoires in COVID-19. Sequenced by immunoSEQ multiplex PCR; TCRdb stores in-frame clones only, minus some. The sample lists 300,000 to 400,000 clones, 85% to 90% occurring once. The sequenced material came from peripheral blood. The source of these receptors is a woman aged 65 to 85 with COVID-19, enrolled during active disease.

The V call is TRBV4-1, the J call TRBJ2-7, with TRBD1 as a possible D gene (5 bases). This CDR3 is built from 17 residues. The germline V gene encodes CDR1 MGHRA and CDR2 YSYEKL. V lost 3 bases and J 2 bases, leaving 20 bases between the germline ends. The chain's CDR3 is CASSHEDSAKSPYEQYF. CDR3 in DNA: TGCGCCAGCAGCCACGAAGACAGCGCTAAGAGTCCCTACGAGCAGTACTTC.

The chain recombines TRBV5-1 with TRBJ2-7, with no clear D. V gave up 0 bases and J gave up 3 bases, with 13 bases separating them. Germline-derived CDR1 and CDR2 are SGHRS and YFSETQ. The CDR3 runs 15 residues. The CDR3 here is CASSLGGQLNYEQYF. The CDR3 coding sequence is TGCGCCAGCAGCTTGGGTGGGCAGCTAAACTACGAGCAGTACTTC. The entire variable domain, with the rest obtained from reference TRBV5-1 and TRBJ2-7, is as follows: KAGVTQTPRYLIKTRGQQVTLSCSPISGHRSVSWYQQTPGQGLQFLFEYFSETQRNKGNFPGRFSGRQFSNSRSEMNVSTLELGDSALYLCASSLGGQLNYEQYFGPGTRLTVT.

This chain uses TRBV18 with TRBJ2-1, with D possibly TRBD2 on 5 matching bases. Trimming left V 2 bases short and J 8 bases short, with 10 bases between. This CDR3 has 13 amino acids. Germline values: CDR1 KGHSH, CDR2 LQKENI. The CDR3 nucleotides read TGTGCCAGCTCACCAAACCCGAGGGATGAGCAGTTCTTC. Residues: CASSPNPRDEQFF.

The V call is TRBV27, the J call TRBJ1-2; D not certain. The ends were cut back, 5 bases at V and 2 bases at J, with 15 bases in the middle. Germline V gene sequence: CDR1 MNHEY, CDR2 SMNVEV (reference sequence). This CDR3 comprises 15 residues. The CDR3 DNA reads TGTGCCAGCAGTCCCCGGGTCTTTCCGAACTATGGCTACACCTTC. It specifies CASSPRVFPNYGYTF.

J is TRBJ1-4 and V is TRBV7-9; D unclear. Germline loops: CDR1 SEHNR, CDR2 FQNEAQ (reference sequence). The CDR3 covers 14 residues. Trimming removed 6 bases at V and 5 bases at J, with 13 bases between. CDR3 amino acids: CASSDGIINEKLFF. The CDR3 DNA is TGTGCCAGCAGTGACGGGATCATAAATGAAAAACTGTTTTTT.

The chain joins TRBV6-6 to TRBJ2-7, with a weak D call TRBD2 (6 bases). The CDR3 spans 11 residues. V lost 6 bases and J lost 6, with 9 bases in between. The germline V gene encodes CDR1 MNHNY and CDR2 SVGAGI (reference sequence). CDR3 sequence reads: CASRTSSEQYF. The CDR3 nucleotides read TGTGCCAGCAGAACTAGCTCCGAGCAGTACTTC.

V and J are TRBV6-2 or TRBV6-3 and TRBJ1-5, with TRBD1 matching over 8 bases. V dropped 4 bases and J dropped 0; count of bases not matched to a gene: 5. Germline values: CDR1 MNHEY, CDR2 SVGEGT. The CDR3 contains 16 residues. CDR3 sequence reads: CASSSRTGNSNQPQHF. The CDR3 coding sequence is TGTGCCAGCAGTTCCAGGACAGGGAATAGCAATCAGCCCCAGCATTTT.

This chain uses TRBV2 with TRBJ2-3; 11 bases are shared with TRBD2. V shed 7 bases, J shed 0 bases, and the junction held 18 bases outside the gene matches. CDR1 and CDR2 from the germline V gene are SNHLY and FYNNEI. This CDR3 is built from 20 residues. Written as DNA, the CDR3 is TGTGCCAGCACCGACCCCACCTTAGCGGGGGGGCTCTTTAGCACAGATACGCAGTATTTT. Translating gives CASTDPTLAGGLFSTDTQYF.

J is TRBJ1-1 and V is TRBV7-8, with a weak D call TRBD1 (6 bases). The V end was cut by 5 bases, the J end by 0 bases, with 13 bases between. This CDR3 is built from 15 residues. Germline V gene lookup returns CDR1 SGHVS and CDR2 FQNEAQ. CDR3 sequence: CASSQGQTMNTEAFF. CDR3 nucleotide sequence: TGTGCCAGCAGCCAGGGACAAACGATGAACACTGAAGCTTTCTTT.

The J gene is TRBJ1-2, the V gene TRBV7-2; no clear D. The germline gives CDR1 SGHTA, CDR2 FQGNSA. The length of the CDR3 is 13 residues. V was trimmed by 3 bases and J by 6 bases, leaving 11 bases between them. DNA of the CDR3: TGTGCCAGCAGCTTTCGGAGGGTTGATGGCTACACCTTC. It yields the protein CASSFRRVDGYTF.

The gene calls are TRBV7-2 and TRBJ1-1; TRBD1 agrees at 7 bases. CDR1 is SGHTA and CDR2 is FQGNSA in the germline V gene. The V segment lost 1 base and the J segment 4 bases; nucleotides outside the gene matches: 9. The length of the CDR3 is 16 residues. The CDR3 spells CASSLGQGGYGTEAFF. The CDR3 DNA is TGTGCCAGCAGCTTAGGACAGGGAGGTTACGGCACTGAAGCTTTCTTT.

Written as DNA, the CDR3 is TGCGCCAGCAGCCAAGCTCTAGCGGGGGGTGGGACAGATACGCAGTATTTT. It specifies CASSQALAGGGTDTQYF. The chain couples TRBV4-3 to TRBJ2-3, with 11 bases matching TRBD2. The J segment lost 3 bases and the V segment lost 1 base, leaving 6 bases of the junction unmatched. Germline CDR1 reads LGHNA; CDR2 reads YSLEER. This CDR3 region has 17 residues.

The J gene is TRBJ2-1, the V gene TRBV19; D is undetermined. Trimming cost V 3 bases and J 3 bases, with 9 bases left between them. In germline, CDR1 is LNHDA, CDR2 SQIVND (reference sequence). The CDR3 is made up of 14 amino acids. For the CDR3, the DNA is TGTGCCAGTAGTATTTACCCCAGCTACAATGAGCAGTTCTTC. Its translation: CASSIYPSYNEQFF.